The following is a T cell receptor beta chain sequence with its context. Its antigen is still unknown. The sample holds no much larger clone one base away, and base qualities are not on file. The sample is drawn from a study of T cell repertoires in cytomegalovirus infection (dated by TCRdb to between 2018 and 2021). The study in broad terms: Alongside well-studied HLA-B-restricted epitopes, the peptide stimulations were aimed at recently identified HLA-C-restricted CMV epitopes, whose presentation resists viral immunomodulation. The HLA type of each donor mattered for the analysis, because public TCR beta signatures pointed to carriage of CMV infection along with the matching HLA type.

The treatment or condition label on this specimen signifies: in vitro stimulation with specific CMV peptide epitopes to enrich CMV-specific T cells. CDR1 KGHSH and CDR2 LQKENI are derived from the germline V gene. V drops 3 bases and J drops 3 bases, leaving 11 bases in between. Reading from cysteine to phenylalanine, the CDR3 counts 15 amino acids. The kept DNA is CDR3 alone, 45 bases in frame from the first base. The sequencer was an Illumina HiSeq 1500. In-frame beta chains were kept once TCRdb had trimmed the public reads at Q25 with fastp and called clones with MiXCR. CDR3 protein duplicates are merged, each entry listing the most common genes and DNA. The table for this sample lists some 350,000 distinct CDR3 sequences; about 29% of them were counted only once. The ten biggest clones cover 15% to 25% of the sample. The full study reports these points: The ex vivo response was dominated by HLA-C-restricted CMV-specific TCR beta clonotypes, which also provided the single most frequent clonotype in two of eight donors. In both this cohort and an independent cohort of 352 donors, the cumulative frequency of public TCR beta family members distinguished carriers of CMV infection plus the relevant HLA type.

The chain links TRBV18 with TRBJ2-2; 5 matching bases give a weak D call of TRBD2. The TCR comes from a human donor in good health (CMV status not recorded). Some clones in this sample may be carry-over from other donors' samples. The sample was cultured PBMCs, taken from culture after CMV antigen stimulation. At the DNA level, the sequence is TGTGCCAGCTCACCCCGACTAAAGGACACCGGGGAGCTGTTTTTT. This translates into CASSPRLKDTGELFF.